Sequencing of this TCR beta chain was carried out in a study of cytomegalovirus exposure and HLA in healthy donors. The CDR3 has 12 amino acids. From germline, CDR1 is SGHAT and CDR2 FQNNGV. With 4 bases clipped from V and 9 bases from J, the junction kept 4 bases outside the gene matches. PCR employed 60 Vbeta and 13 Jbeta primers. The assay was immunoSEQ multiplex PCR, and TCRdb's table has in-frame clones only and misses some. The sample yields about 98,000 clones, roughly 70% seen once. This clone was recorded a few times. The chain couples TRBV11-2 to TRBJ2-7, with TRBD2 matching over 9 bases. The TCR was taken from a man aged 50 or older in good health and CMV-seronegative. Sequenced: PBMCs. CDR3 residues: CASSSEAGGQYF. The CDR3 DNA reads TGTGCCAGCAGCTCCGAAGCGGGAGGGCAGTACTTC.